Listed below are T cell receptor beta chains from one sample, sequenced in a study of blood T cell repertoires in COVID-19. Repertoires were generated with immunoSEQ multiplex PCR, while TCRdb's copy carries only in-frame clones and drops some. The sample has roughly 400,000 clones, roughly 88% seen once. What was sequenced was PBMCs or T cells enriched from blood (not recorded which). The receptors here all came from a young man who had recovered from COVID-19. CDR3s include the opening cysteine and the closing phenylalanine or tryptophan. The D gene is left open where the match is weak. Some rows have no size entry. The others give once, few or many, or a class for an expanded clone.

>TRBJ1-5|-|TRBV21-1|-
TGTGCCAGCAGCAAAGAGCCTAATCAGCCCCAGCATTTT
CASSKEPNQPQHF
>TRBJ2-7|-|TRBV18|TRBD2
TGTGCCAGCTCACCCACAGGGAAGCGGGAGAGGACCTACGAGCAGTACTTC
CASSPTGKRERTYEQYF
>TRBJ1-6|-|TRBV19|-
TGTGCCAGTAGTGTACAGGGCTCGGCGGATTCACCCCTCCACTTT
CASSVQGSADSPLHF
>TRBJ2-1|-|TRBV28|-
TGTGCCAGCAGCCCTGACAACTACAATGAGCAGTTCTTC
CASSPDNYNEQFF
>TRBJ1-1|-|TRBV6-5|-
TGTGCCAGCAGTTACTCGAGCAAGAACACTGAAGCTTTCTTT
CASSYSSKNTEAFF
>TRBJ2-1|-|TRBV7-8|TRBD2
TGTGCCAGCAGCTCTCGGGGGGGCGAGTGGTTCTTC
CASSSRGGEWFF
>TRBJ2-7|-|TRBV5-4|TRBD2
TGTGCCAGCAGCCACGGGACTAGCGGGCCCTACGAGCAGTACTTC
CASSHGTSGPYEQYF
>TRBJ2-7|-|TRBV9|TRBD1
TGTGCCAGCAGCTTACCGGACAGGCCCTACGAGCAGTACTTC
CASSLPDRPYEQYF
>TRBJ1-6|-|TRBV7-3|-
TGTGCCAGCAGCTTAGGGGACAAAGGCTCACCCCTCCACTTT
CASSLGDKGSPLHF
>TRBJ1-2|once|TRBV7-9|-
TGTGCCAGCAGCAGGGCGGACGGCCAGCGGAATGGCTACACCTTC
CASSRADGQRNGYTF
>TRBJ1-5|-|TRBV12-3/TRBV12-4|TRBD1
TGTGCCAGCGGGGACAGGGATGGGCAGCCCCAGCATTTT
CASGDRDGQPQHF
>TRBJ2-7|-|TRBV28|TRBD2
TGTGCCAGCAGCTCGACTAGCGGGGGGGCGTACGAGCAGTACTTC
CASSSTSGGAYEQYF
>TRBJ1-2|-|TRBV9|-
TGTGCCAGCAGCGTCCTAACACCGGGGGATGGCTACACCTTC
CASSVLTPGDGYTF
>TRBJ1-5|-|TRBV7-9|TRBD1
TGTGCCAGCAGTCTGGGACAGGAGCCCAATCAGCCCCAGCATTTT
CASSLGQEPNQPQHF
>TRBJ1-1|-|TRBV27|-
TGTGCCAGCAGTTTTGGGAGATCTCCGTTCACTGAAGCTTTCTTT
CASSFGRSPFTEAFF
>TRBJ1-5|-|TRBV7-8|-
TGTGCCAGCAGCGCCCACGAGGCGGCGAATCAGCCCCAGCATTTT
CASSAHEAANQPQHF
>TRBJ1-5|-|TRBV5-8|-
TGTGCCAGCACCCGAGAGGGGGTGGGAAGCAATCAGCCCCAGCATTTT
CASTREGVGSNQPQHF
>TRBJ1-6|-|TRBV5-1|-
TGCGCCAGCAGCTCCTCGACAAGCTATAATTCACCCCTCCACTTT
CASSSSTSYNSPLHF
>TRBJ2-5|once|TRBV19|-
TGTGCCAGTAGTATAGGGAGGCTGGAAGAGACCCAGTACTTC
CASSIGRLEETQYF
>TRBJ1-1|-|TRBV29-1|-
TGCAGCGTTCTGTCGGTGTCTGAAGCTTTCTTT
CSVLSVSEAFF
>TRBJ2-2|-|TRBV12-3/TRBV12-4|-
TGTGCCAGCCGGGGGAGTTCGAGTGGGGAGCTGTTTTTT
CASRGSSSGELFF
>TRBJ1-1|-|TRBV7-9|-
TGTGCCAGCAGCTTAGGGGACTTGAACACTGAAGCTTTCTTT
CASSLGDLNTEAFF
>TRBJ1-3|once|TRBV25-1|-
TGTGCCAGCAGTCCATCGGGGAGTAAGAGTGGAAACACCATATATTTT
CASSPSGSKSGNTIYF
>TRBJ1-2|-|TRBV7-9|-
TGTGCCAGCAGCTTATTGGACAGCTCTAACTATGGCTACACCTTC
CASSLLDSSNYGYTF
>TRBJ1-2|-|TRBV5-6|-
TGTGCCAGTATGCGACGGGACTATGGCTACACCTTC
CASMRRDYGYTF
>TRBJ2-1|-|TRBV27|TRBD1
TGTGCCAGCGAAACCACTGGACAGGGGGCGATCAATGAGCAGTTCTTC
CASETTGQGAINEQFF
>TRBJ2-1|once|TRBV9|-
TGTGCCAGCAGCGTGGTAGGGGCAGCCTACAATGAGCAGTTCTTC
CASSVVGAAYNEQFF
>TRBJ1-5|-|TRBV4-1|-
TGCGCCAGCAGCCAAGTTGGGGGGAGTCGGGATCAGCCCCAGCATTTT
CASSQVGGSRDQPQHF
>TRBJ1-5|few|TRBV18|-
TGTGCCAGCTCACCGACAGATAGCAATCAGCCCCAGCATTTT
CASSPTDSNQPQHF
>TRBJ1-2|-|TRBV7-9|-
TGTGCCAGCAGCTTCGATCTATTATACTATGGCTACACCTTC
CASSFDLLYYGYTF
>TRBJ1-5|-|TRBV10-2|TRBD1
TGCGCCAGCAGGGGACAGGTCAATCAGCCCCAGCATTTT
CASRGQVNQPQHF
>TRBJ1-5|once|TRBV18|-
TGTGCCAGCTCACCCATCCCCCCACCCGGGGGCAATCAGCCCCAGCATTTT
CASSPIPPPGGNQPQHF
>TRBJ1-6|-|TRBV12-3/TRBV12-4|-
TGTGCCAGCAGTTCCACCGGGGGATCACCCCTCCACTTT
CASSSTGGSPLHF
>TRBJ2-1|-|TRBV10-1|TRBD1
TGCGCCAGCAGTAACGGACAGGGGAATGAGCAGTTCTTC
CASSNGQGNEQFF
>TRBJ2-5|-|TRBV4-1|-
TGCGCCAGCAGCCTGTATCAGGGGGGCGAGACCCAGTACTTC
CASSLYQGGETQYF
>TRBJ1-2|-|TRBV5-1|TRBD1
TGCGCCAGCAGCGGACAGGGGTGGGAAGGCTACACCTTC
CASSGQGWEGYTF
>TRBJ2-1|-|TRBV19|-
TGTGCCAAACCGAAACGGAGGCGGAATGAGCAGTTCTTC
CAKPKRRRNEQFF
>TRBJ1-1|once|TRBV11-3|-
TGTGCCAGCAGCTCGGAGACGGTGAACACTGAAGCTTTCTTT
CASSSETVNTEAFF
>TRBJ1-1|once|TRBV6-5|-
TGTGCCAGCAGTTGGGGGGTTCTGAACACTGAAGCTTTCTTT
CASSWGVLNTEAFF
>TRBJ2-1|-|TRBV9|-
TGTGCCAGCAGCGTGACTAGTTATGAGCAGTTCTTC
CASSVTSYEQFF
>TRBJ1-2|-|TRBV7-2|-
TGTGCCAGCAGCTTTGAGGTCGTCAGGGGCTATGGCTACACCTTC
CASSFEVVRGYGYTF
>TRBJ1-2|-|TRBV15|-
TGTGCCACCAGCAGAGGTGGAGCGTATGGCTACACCTTC
CATSRGGAYGYTF
>TRBJ1-1|few|TRBV5-6|-
TGTGCCAGCAGCTTGAAGAGCATGAACACTGAAGCTTTCTTT
CASSLKSMNTEAFF
>TRBJ2-5|once|TRBV28|TRBD1
TGTGCCAGCAGTTCAGCCAGGGGGCGCAGGGAGACCCAGTACTTC
CASSSARGRRETQYF
>TRBJ1-6|-|TRBV18|TRBD1
TGTGCCAGCTCGATAAATCGACCTATGACAGGGGGACTTTCACCCCTCCACTTT
CASSINRPMTGGLSPLHF
>TRBJ1-6|-|TRBV28|TRBD1
TGTGCCAGCAGTTTTCCGGGACAGTCAAATTCACCCCTCCACTTT
CASSFPGQSNSPLHF
>TRBJ2-7|-|TRBV5-5|-
TGTGCCAGCAGCTTTCGAGTACTCTACGAGCAGTACTTC
CASSFRVLYEQYF
>TRBJ1-4|-|TRBV19|TRBD1
TGTGCCAGTAGTATCCGGACAGGGGCGGAAAAACTGTTTTTT
CASSIRTGAEKLFF
>TRBJ2-3|-|TRBV29-1|-
TGCAGCGGGGGGTGGCAGGGCAGTCCCCGGGCAGATACGCAGTATTTT
CSGGWQGSPRADTQYF
>TRBJ2-1|-|TRBV2|-
TGTGCCAGCAGACAAACAGCGGACTACAATGAGCAGTTCTTC
CASRQTADYNEQFF